Here is one TCR beta chain with its context. What it binds is unknown. Sample time point: newly diagnosed GD, antithyroid drugs for less than 3 months. TCR sequences were obtained from RNA taken from PBMCs. Graves' disease diagnoses followed American Thyroid Association guidelines. iRepertoire HTBI primers and Arm-PCR of CDR3 regions built TCR beta libraries. TCRdb used MiXCR to reprocess the multiplex PCR reads, holding one entry per CDR3 protein. The top ten clones hold approximately 8% of a sample with around 450,000 distinct CDR3 sequences, approximately 15% of them seen once. This specimen belongs to a study of regulatory T cells in long-lasting Graves disease. Study-wide points: Public clonotype sharing was higher in persistent than newly diagnosed patients.

Looked up from germline, CDR1 is DFQATT and CDR2 is SNEGSKA (reference sequence). Trimming took 6 bases from V and 5 from J, leaving 22 bases between them. The CDR3 loop spans 15 amino acids. A further study also used this sample, focusing on T cells in Graves' hyperthyroidism and ophthalmopathy. This second study says: The TCR CDR3 was amplified in a first-round RT-PCR using the HTBI primer set. A model using 13 V-J features told ophthalmopathy apart from stable hyperthyroidism.

Sequenced material: peripheral blood mononuclear cells (PBMCs), taken at new diagnosis, from a patient treated with antithyroid drugs. This clonotype was obtained from a woman aged 40 to 50 with Graves disease. The gene calls are TRBV20-1 and TRBJ1-1; D might be TRBD1 (5 bases). The CDR3 spells CSAIDRKQIGTEAFF. Here the CDR3 DNA reads TGCAGTGCAATTGACAGAAAACAGATAGGAACTGAAGCTTTCTTT.